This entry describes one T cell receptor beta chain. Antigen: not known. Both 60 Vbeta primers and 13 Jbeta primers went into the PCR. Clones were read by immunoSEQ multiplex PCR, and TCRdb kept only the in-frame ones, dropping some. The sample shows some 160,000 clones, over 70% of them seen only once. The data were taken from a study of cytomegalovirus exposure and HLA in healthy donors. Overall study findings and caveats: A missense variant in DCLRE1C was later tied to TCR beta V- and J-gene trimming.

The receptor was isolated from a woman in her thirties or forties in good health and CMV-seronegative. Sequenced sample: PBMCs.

The CDR3 coding sequence is TGCGCCAGCAGCCAGGGACAGGGGGCACAGTCCTATAATTCACCCCTCCACTTT. Translation gives CASSQGQGAQSYNSPLHF. The rearrangement joins TRBV4-1 to TRBJ1-6; 12 bases match TRBD1. Germline V CDR1 and CDR2: MGHRA, YSYEKL. The CDR3 totals 18 residues. Trimming at V came to 3 bases and at J to 1 base, leaving 4 bases not matched to a gene.